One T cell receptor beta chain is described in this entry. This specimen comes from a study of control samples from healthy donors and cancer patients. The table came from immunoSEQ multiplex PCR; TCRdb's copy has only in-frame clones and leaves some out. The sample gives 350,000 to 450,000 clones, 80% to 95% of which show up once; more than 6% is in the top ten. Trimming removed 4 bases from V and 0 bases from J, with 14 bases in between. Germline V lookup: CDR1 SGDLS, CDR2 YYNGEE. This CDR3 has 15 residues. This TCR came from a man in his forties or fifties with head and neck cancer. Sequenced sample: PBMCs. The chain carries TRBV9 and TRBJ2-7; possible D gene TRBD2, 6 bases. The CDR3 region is CASSPGLLSSYEQYF. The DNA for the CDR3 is TGTGCCAGCAGCCCGGGACTCCTAAGCTCCTACGAGCAGTACTTC.